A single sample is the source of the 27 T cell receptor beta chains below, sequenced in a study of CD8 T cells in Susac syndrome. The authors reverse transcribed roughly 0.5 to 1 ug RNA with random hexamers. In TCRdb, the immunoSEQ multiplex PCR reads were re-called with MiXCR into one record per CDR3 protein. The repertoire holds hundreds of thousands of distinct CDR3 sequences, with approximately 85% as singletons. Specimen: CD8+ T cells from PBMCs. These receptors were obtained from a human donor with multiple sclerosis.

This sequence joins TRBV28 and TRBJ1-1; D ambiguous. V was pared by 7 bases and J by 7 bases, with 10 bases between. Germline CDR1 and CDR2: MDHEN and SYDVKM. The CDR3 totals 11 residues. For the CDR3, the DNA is TGTGCCAGCAACTTCGACGGTGAAGCTTTCTTT. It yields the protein CASNFDGEAFF.

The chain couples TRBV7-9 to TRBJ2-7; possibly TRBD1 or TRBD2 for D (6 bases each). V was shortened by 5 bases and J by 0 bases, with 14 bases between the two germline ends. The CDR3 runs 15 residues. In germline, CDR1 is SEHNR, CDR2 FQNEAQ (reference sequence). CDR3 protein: CASSGGLTSSYEQYF. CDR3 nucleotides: TGTGCCAGCAGCGGGGGGCTAACAAGCTCCTACGAGCAGTACTTC.

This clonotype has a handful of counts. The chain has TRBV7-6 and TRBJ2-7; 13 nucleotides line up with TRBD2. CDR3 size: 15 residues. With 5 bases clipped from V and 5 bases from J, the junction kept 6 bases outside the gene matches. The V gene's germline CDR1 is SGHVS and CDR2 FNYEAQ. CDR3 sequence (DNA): TGTGCCAGCAGCGCAGGACTAGCGGGAGCAGACGAGCAGTACTTC. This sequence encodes CASSAGLAGADEQYF. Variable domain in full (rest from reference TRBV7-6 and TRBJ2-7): GAGVSQSPRYKVTKRGQDVALRCDPISGHVSLYWYRQALGQGPEFLTYFNYEAQQDKSGLPNDRFSAERPEGSISTLTIQRTEQRDSAMYRCASSAGLAGADEQYFGPGTRLTVT.

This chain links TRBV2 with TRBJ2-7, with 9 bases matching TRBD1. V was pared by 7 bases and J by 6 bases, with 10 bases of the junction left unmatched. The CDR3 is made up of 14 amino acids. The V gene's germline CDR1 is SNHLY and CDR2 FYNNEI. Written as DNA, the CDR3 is TGTGCCAGCACCGAGGACAGGGGACTTTTCGAGCAGTACTTC. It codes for CASTEDRGLFEQYF.

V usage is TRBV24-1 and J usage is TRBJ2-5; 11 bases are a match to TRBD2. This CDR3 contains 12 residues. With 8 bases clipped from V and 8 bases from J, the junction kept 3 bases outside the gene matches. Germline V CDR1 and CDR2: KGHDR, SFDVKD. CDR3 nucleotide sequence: TGTGCCACCAAAACTAGCGGGAGAACCCAGTACTTC. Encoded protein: CATKTSGRTQYF.

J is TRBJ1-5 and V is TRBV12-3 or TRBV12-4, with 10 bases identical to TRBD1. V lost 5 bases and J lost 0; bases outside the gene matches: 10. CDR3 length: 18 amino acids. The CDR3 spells CASSPGDRGFYSNQPQHF. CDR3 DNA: TGTGCCAGCAGTCCGGGGGACAGGGGATTTTATAGCAATCAGCCCCAGCATTTT.

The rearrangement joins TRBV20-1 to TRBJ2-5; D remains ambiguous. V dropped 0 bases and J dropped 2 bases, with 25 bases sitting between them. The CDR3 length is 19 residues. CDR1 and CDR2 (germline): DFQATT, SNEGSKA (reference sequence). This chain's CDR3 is CSARDPSRFDGSLQETQYF. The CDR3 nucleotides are TGCAGTGCTAGAGATCCGAGTAGATTTGACGGGTCTCTACAAGAGACCCAGTACTTC.

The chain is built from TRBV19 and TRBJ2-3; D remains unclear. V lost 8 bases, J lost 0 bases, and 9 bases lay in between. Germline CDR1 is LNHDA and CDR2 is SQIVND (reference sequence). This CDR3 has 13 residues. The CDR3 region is CASGSASTDTQYF. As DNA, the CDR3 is TGTGCCAGTGGGTCAGCTAGCACAGATACGCAGTATTTT. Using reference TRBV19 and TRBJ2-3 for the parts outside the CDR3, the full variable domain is DGGITQSPKYLFRKEGQNVTLSCEQNLNHDAMYWYRQDPGQGLRLIYYSQIVNDFQKGDIAEGYSVSREKKESFPLTVTSAQKNPTAFYLCASGSASTDTQYFGPGTRLTVL.

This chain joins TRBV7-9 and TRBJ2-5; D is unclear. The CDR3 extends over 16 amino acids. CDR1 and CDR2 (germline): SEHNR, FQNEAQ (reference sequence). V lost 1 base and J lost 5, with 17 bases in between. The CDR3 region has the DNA TGTGCCAGCAGCTTAGAACCGTCGCGCGATGGGGAGACCCAGTACTTC. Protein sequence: CASSLEPSRDGETQYF.

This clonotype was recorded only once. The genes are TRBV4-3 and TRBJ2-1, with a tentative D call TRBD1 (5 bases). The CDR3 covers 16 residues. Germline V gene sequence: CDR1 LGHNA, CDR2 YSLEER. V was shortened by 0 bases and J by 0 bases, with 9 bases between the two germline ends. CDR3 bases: TGCGCCAGCAGCCAAGATTCGGACATCTCCTACAATGAGCAGTTCTTC. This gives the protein CASSQDSDISYNEQFF.

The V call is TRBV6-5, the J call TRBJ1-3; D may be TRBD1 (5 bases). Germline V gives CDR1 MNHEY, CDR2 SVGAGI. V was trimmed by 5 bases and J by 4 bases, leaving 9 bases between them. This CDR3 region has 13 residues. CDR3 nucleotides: TGTGCCAGCAGTATCGGGGGAGGAAACACCATATATTTT. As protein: CASSIGGGNTIYF.

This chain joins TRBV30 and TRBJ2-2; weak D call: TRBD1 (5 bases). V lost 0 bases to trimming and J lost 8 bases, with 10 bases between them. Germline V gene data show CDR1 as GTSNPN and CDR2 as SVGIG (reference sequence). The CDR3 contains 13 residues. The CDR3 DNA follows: TGTGCCTGGAGTGTGGGGCTCCCTGGGGAGCTGTTTTTT. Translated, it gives CAWSVGLPGELFF.

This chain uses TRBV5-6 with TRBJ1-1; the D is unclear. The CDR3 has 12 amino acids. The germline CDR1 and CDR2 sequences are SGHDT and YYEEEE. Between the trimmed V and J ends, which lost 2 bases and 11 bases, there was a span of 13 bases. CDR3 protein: CASSFSSRKAFF. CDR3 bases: TGTGCCAGCAGCTTTTCCTCTCGGAAGGCTTTCTTT. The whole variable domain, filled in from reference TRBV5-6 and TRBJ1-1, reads DAGVTQSPTHLIKTRGQQVTLRCSPKSGHDTVSWYQQALGQGPQFIFQYYEEEERQRGNFPDRFSGHQFPNYSSELNVNALLLGDSALYLCASSFSSRKAFFGQGTRLTVV.

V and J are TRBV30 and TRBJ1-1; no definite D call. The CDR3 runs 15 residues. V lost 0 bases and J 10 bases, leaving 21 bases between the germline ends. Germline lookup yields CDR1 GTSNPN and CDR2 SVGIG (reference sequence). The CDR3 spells CAWSVSRTPDFGAFF. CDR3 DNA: TGTGCCTGGAGTGTTTCCCGGACGCCGGATTTCGGAGCTTTCTTT. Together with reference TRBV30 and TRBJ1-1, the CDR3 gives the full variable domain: SQTIHQWPATLVQPVGSPLSLECTVEGTSNPNLYWYRQAAGRGLQLLFYSVGIGQISSEVPQNLSASRPQDRQFILSSKKLLLSDSGFYLCAWSVSRTPDFGAFFGQGTRLTVV.

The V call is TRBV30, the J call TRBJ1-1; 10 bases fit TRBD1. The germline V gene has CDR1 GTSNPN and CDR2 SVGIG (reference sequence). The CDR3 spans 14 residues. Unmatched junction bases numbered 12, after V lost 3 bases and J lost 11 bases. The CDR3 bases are TGTGCCTGGAGCGCCGGGACAGGGGTAATGGCGGCTTTCTTT. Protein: CAWSAGTGVMAAFF.

DNA for the CDR3: TGTGCCTCCACAGAACCGACGGCTGTATCCCTCCACTTT. Amino acids: CASTEPTAVSLHF. This chain joins TRBV10-3 and TRBJ1-6; D remains ambiguous. The CDR3 extends over 13 amino acids. The V end lost 11 bases, the J end lost 14 bases, and 22 bases lay between the germline ends. The germline V gene encodes CDR1 ENHRY and CDR2 SYGVKD.

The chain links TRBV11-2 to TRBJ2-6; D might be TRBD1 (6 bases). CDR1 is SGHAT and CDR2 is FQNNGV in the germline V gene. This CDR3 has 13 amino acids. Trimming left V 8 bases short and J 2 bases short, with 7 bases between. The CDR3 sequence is CASSGAGANVLTF. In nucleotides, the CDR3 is TGTGCCAGCTCAGGGGCTGGGGCCAACGTCCTGACTTTC.

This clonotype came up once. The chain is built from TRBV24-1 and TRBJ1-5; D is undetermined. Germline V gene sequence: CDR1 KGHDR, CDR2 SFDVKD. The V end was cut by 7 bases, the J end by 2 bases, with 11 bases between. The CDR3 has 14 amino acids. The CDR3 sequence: CATSFGNGNQPQHF. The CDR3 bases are TGTGCCACCAGCTTTGGTAACGGCAATCAGCCCCAGCATTTT.

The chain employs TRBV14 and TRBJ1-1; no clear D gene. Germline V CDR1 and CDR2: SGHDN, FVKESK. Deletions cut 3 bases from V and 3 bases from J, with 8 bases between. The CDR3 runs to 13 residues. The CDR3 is CASSQDFYTEAFF. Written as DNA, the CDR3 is TGTGCCAGCAGCCAGGACTTCTACACTGAAGCTTTCTTT.

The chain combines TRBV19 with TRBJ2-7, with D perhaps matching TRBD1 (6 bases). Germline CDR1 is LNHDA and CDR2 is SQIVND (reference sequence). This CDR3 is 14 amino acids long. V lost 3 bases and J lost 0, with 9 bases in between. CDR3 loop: CASSIGQNSYEQYF. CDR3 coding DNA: TGTGCCAGTAGTATCGGACAGAACTCCTACGAGCAGTACTTC.

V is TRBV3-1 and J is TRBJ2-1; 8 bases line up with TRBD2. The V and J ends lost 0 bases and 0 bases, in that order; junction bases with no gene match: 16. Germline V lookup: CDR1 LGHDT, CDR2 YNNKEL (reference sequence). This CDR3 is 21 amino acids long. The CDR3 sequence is CASSQDGPGGPEHLSYNEQFF. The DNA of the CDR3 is TGTGCCAGCAGCCAAGACGGCCCGGGAGGGCCGGAACACCTCTCCTACAATGAGCAGTTCTTC.

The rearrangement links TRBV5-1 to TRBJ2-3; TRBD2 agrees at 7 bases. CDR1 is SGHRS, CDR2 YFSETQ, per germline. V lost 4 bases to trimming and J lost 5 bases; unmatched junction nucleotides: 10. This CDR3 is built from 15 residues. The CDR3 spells CASSRLAPWGDTQYF. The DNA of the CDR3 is TGCGCCAGCAGCCGACTAGCACCCTGGGGAGATACGCAGTATTTT.

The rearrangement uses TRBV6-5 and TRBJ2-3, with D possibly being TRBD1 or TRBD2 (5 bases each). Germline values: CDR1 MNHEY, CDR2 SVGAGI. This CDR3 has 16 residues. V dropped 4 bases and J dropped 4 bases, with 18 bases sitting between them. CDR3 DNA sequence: TGTGCCAGCAGTTTCCGGGACGGCCCGAAAGCAGATACGCAGTATTTT. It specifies CASSFRDGPKADTQYF.

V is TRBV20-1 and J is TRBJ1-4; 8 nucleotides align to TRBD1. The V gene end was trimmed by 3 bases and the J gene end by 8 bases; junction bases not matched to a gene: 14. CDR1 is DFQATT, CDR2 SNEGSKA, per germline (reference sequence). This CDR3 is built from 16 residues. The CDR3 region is CSARPPLTGGSEKLFF. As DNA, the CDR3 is TGCAGTGCTAGGCCGCCTCTAACAGGGGGTTCCGAAAAACTGTTTTTT.

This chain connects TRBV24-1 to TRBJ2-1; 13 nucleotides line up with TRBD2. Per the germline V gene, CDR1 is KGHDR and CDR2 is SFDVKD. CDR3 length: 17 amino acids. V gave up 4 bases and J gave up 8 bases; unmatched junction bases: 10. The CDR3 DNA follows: TGTGCCACCAGTGACCACACACTAGCGGGAGGGTCGGATGAGCAGTTCTTC. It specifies CATSDHTLAGGSDEQFF.

The CDR3 sequence is CASSLTRGGRGLYEQYF. The DNA of the CDR3 is TGTGCCAGCAGCTTAACTCGAGGCGGCAGGGGGCTCTACGAGCAGTACTTC. The rearrangement uses TRBV11-2 and TRBJ2-7; 8 bases map to TRBD1. The V segment lost 2 bases and the J segment 3 bases; nucleotides outside the gene matches: 12. The CDR3 loop spans 17 amino acids. Germline assignment: CDR1 SGHAT and CDR2 FQNNGV.

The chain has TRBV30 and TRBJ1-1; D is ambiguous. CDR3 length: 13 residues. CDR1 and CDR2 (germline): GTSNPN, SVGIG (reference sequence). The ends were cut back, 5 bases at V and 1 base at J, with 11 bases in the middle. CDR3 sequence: CAWAGMGNTEAFF. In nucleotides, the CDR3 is TGTGCCTGGGCCGGGATGGGGAACACTGAAGCTTTCTTT.